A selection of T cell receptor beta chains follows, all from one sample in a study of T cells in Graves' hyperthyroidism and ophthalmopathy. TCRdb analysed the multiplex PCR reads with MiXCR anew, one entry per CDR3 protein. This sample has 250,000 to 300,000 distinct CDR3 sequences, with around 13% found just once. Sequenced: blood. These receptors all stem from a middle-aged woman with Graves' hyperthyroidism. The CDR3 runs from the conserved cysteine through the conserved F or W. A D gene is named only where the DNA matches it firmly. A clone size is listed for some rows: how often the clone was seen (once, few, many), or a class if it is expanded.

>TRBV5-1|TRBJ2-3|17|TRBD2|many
TGCGCCAGCAGCACGGGACTAGCGGGAATGGCGGCAGATACGCAGTATTTT
CASSTGLAGMAADTQYF
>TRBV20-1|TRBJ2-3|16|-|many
TGCAGTGCTAGAGATTTGCGGACTTATAGCACAGATACGCAGTATTTT
CSARDLRTYSTDTQYF
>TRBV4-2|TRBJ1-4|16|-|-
TGTGCCAGCAGCCAAAATAGGAGGGGAACTAATGAAAAACTGTTTTTT
CASSQNRRGTNEKLFF
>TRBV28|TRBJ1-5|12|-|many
TGTGCCAGCGCGAATAGCAATCAGCCCCAGCATTTT
CASANSNQPQHF
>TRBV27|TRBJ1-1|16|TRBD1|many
TGTGCCAGCAGGTCCGGGACAGGGGGCCCGAGCACTGAAGCTTTCTTT
CASRSGTGGPSTEAFF
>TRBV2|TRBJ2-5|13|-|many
TGTGCCAGCAGTTTGTCCGACCAAGAGACCCAGTACTTC
CASSLSDQETQYF
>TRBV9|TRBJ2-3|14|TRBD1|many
TGTGCCAGCAGCACTCGGACAGGGTCAGATACGCAGTATTTT
CASSTRTGSDTQYF
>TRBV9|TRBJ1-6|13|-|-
TGTGCCAGCACCGAGAGCTATAATTCACCCCTCCACTTT
CASTESYNSPLHF
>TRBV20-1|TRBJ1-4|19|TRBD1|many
TGCAGTGCTAGGAAAAGAACCGGGACAGGCGGACCTAAGAATGAAAAACTGTTTTTT
CSARKRTGTGGPKNEKLFF
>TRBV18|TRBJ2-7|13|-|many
TGTGCCAGCGGGGACGTCGGCAGCTACGAGCAGTACTTC
CASGDVGSYEQYF
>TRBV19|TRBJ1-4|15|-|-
TGTGCCAGTAGTATACAAGGAGGTTCGAATGAAAAACTGTTTTTT
CASSIQGGSNEKLFF
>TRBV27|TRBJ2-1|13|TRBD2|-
TGTGCCAGCAGGGCGGGAGCCTACAATGAGCAGTTCTTC
CASRAGAYNEQFF
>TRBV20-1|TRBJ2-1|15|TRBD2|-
TGCAGTGCCACCAGCGGGAGGGCCGGGTACAATGAGCAGTTCTTC
CSATSGRAGYNEQFF
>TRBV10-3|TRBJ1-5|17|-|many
TGTGCCATCAGTGAGTCAAAGCCGGCCTATGGACATCAGCCCCAGCATTTT
CAISESKPAYGHQPQHF
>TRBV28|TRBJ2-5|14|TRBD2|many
TGTGCCAGCAGCTCGACTAGCGGCCCAGGGCCCCAGTACTTC
CASSSTSGPGPQYF
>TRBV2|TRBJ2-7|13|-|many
TGTGCCAGCACTCAGGGTAGGGGCTACGAGCAGTACTTC
CASTQGRGYEQYF
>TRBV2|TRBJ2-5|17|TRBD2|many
TGTGCCAGCATCGATTCCGGGACTAGCGGGCTGGCGGAGACCCAGTACTTC
CASIDSGTSGLAETQYF
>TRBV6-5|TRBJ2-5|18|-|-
TGTGCCAGCAGTTACGGTGTGAGGGGAGTTTTTGACCAAGAGACCCAGTACTTC
CASSYGVRGVFDQETQYF
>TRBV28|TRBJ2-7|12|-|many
TGTGCCAGCAGTTTGCCGGGCTACGAGCAGTACTTC
CASSLPGYEQYF
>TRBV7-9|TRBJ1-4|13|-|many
TGTGCCAGCAGCTTGGGCCTTAATGAAAAACTGTTTTTT
CASSLGLNEKLFF
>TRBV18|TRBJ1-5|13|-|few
TGTGCCAGCTCCCTCGAGGTGGATCAGCCCCAGCATTTT
CASSLEVDQPQHF
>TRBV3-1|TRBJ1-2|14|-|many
TGTGCCAGCAGACAGGCGCCCCCTAACTATGGCTACACCTTC
CASRQAPPNYGYTF